The 23 T cell receptor beta chains listed next were all sequenced from one sample in a study of OX40 agonist ivuxolimab in advanced cancers. Sequencing was performed with immunoSEQ multiplex PCR; in TCRdb, only in-frame clones are kept and a portion is missing. This table holds 75,000 to 95,000 clones, 85% to 95% found once. The sequencing used CD4+ or CD8+ T cells sorted from blood, collected in a trial of the OX40 agonist ivuxolimab. Receptor source: an adult with an advanced solid tumor such as melanoma, head and neck, liver or kidney cancer.

V and J are TRBV7-3 and TRBJ2-3; possible D gene TRBD2, 6 bases. This CDR3 is built from 15 residues. The V and J ends lost 1 base and 2 bases respectively, with 10 bases between them. The germline gives CDR1 SGHTA, CDR2 FQGTGA. The CDR3 bases are TGTGCCAGCAGCTTAATCGGGGGTGACACAGATACGCAGTATTTT. Translated, it gives CASSLIGGDTDTQYF.

This chain joins TRBV6-5 and TRBJ1-4; 7 bases map to TRBD1. Trimming removed 0 bases from V and 8 bases from J; junction bases left unmatched: 9. The CDR3 sequence is 16 residues long. Germline V gene lookup returns CDR1 MNHEY and CDR2 SVGAGI. CDR3 residues: CASSYSEEGAWEKLFF. CDR3 nucleotides: TGTGCCAGCAGTTACTCCGAGGAGGGGGCATGGGAAAAACTGTTTTTT.

This clone showed up just once. This chain joins TRBV11-3 and TRBJ2-1; 7 bases are a match to TRBD2. This CDR3 contains 17 residues. Per the germline V gene, CDR1 is SGHNT and CDR2 is YENEEA. The trim removed 1 base at V and 0 bases at J, leaving 6 bases unmatched. The CDR3 coding sequence is TGTGCCAGCAGCTTAGGCCTAGCGGCCAGCTCCTACAATGAGCAGTTCTTC. Its protein product is CASSLGLAASSYNEQFF.

This chain joins TRBV5-8 and TRBJ1-1, with D tentatively TRBD1 (6 bases). Germline V gene sequence: CDR1 SGHTS, CDR2 YDEGEE. The CDR3 extends over 13 amino acids. V gave up 5 bases and J gave up 0 bases, with 8 bases separating them. The CDR3 coding sequence is TGTGCCAGCAGGGGACAAATGAACACTGAAGCTTTCTTT. Protein sequence: CASRGQMNTEAFF.

The chain links TRBV13 to TRBJ2-7, with 7 bases that match TRBD2. The CDR3 has 14 amino acids. Germline CDR1 is PRHDT and CDR2 is FYEKMQ (reference sequence). Trimming cost V 2 bases and J 2 bases; bases outside gene matches: 3. CDR3 bases: TGTGCCAGCAGCTTACAACTAGCGACCTACGAGCAGTACTTC. Residues: CASSLQLATYEQYF.

This clone was detected only a few times. The rearrangement uses TRBV5-6 and TRBJ1-5; 7 bases are a match to TRBD1. Germline V lookup: CDR1 SGHDT, CDR2 YYEEEE. CDR3 length: 14 amino acids. After removal of 0 bases from V and 4 bases from J, the junction contained 1 base not matched to a gene. CDR3 protein: CASSLAQGNQPQHF. The CDR3 region has the DNA TGTGCCAGCAGCTTGGCACAGGGGAATCAGCCCCAGCATTTT.

The chain links TRBV19 to TRBJ2-2; D unresolved. Germline V gene sequence: CDR1 LNHDA, CDR2 SQIVND (reference sequence). The CDR3 consists of 10 residues. Trimming stripped 6 bases from V and 8 bases from J, with 4 bases between. The CDR3 spells CASREGELFF. CDR3 coding DNA: TGTGCCAGTAGGGAGGGGGAGCTGTTTTTT.

For the CDR3, the DNA is TGTGCCAGCAGTCCAGGAATCGGAGAATCGAACACCGGGGAGCTGTTTTTT. Its protein is CASSPGIGESNTGELFF. The chain links TRBV27 to TRBJ2-2; unclear D gene. V lost 5 bases to trimming and J lost 0 bases, with 16 bases between them. Per the germline V gene, CDR1 is MNHEY and CDR2 is SMNVEV (reference sequence). This CDR3 spans 17 amino acids.

The rearrangement links TRBV7-9 to TRBJ1-6, with D possibly being TRBD1 (6 bases). The CDR3 spans 14 residues. With 3 bases removed from V and 12 bases from J, the gap between germline ends came to 15 bases. The germline gives CDR1 SEHNR, CDR2 FQNEAQ (reference sequence). As DNA, the CDR3 is TGTGCCAGCAGCTTCCAGGGGTCCTGGGAACCCCTCCACTTT. This translates into CASSFQGSWEPLHF.

V is TRBV7-6 and J is TRBJ1-4; 10 bases agree with TRBD1. Germline lookup yields CDR1 SGHVS and CDR2 FNYEAQ. This CDR3 is built from 16 residues. V lost 1 base, J lost 7 bases, and 6 bases stayed unmatched. This CDR3 is CASSLVGTGVIEKLFF. The CDR3, as DNA: TGTGCCAGCAGCTTAGTCGGGACAGGGGTTATTGAAAAACTGTTTTTT.

The chain combines TRBV11-2 with TRBJ1-5; 10 bases are shared with TRBD1. CDR1 and CDR2 (germline): SGHAT, FQNNGV. V lost 0 bases to trimming and J lost 6 bases; unmatched junction nucleotides: 2. The CDR3 is 15 residues long. CDR3 sequence (DNA): TGTGCCAGCAGCTTAGACTGGACAGGGGGTCAGCCCCAGCATTTT. It is translated as CASSLDWTGGQPQHF.

This chain connects TRBV9 to TRBJ2-3; TRBD2 is a possible D gene (5 bases). Trimming cost V 3 bases and J 6 bases, with 14 bases left between them. The CDR3 consists of 14 residues. Germline values: CDR1 SGDLS, CDR2 YYNGEE. Here the CDR3 DNA reads TGTGCCAGCAGCGCCCCCTTACTAGAGGATACGCAGTATTTT. It is translated as CASSAPLLEDTQYF. Variable domain in full (rest from reference TRBV9 and TRBJ2-3): DSGVTQTPKHLITATGQRVTLRCSPRSGDLSVYWYQQSLDQGLQFLIQYYNGEERAKGNILERFSAQQFPDLHSELNLSSLELGDSALYFCASSAPLLEDTQYFGPGTRLTVL.

This sequence joins TRBV7-9 and TRBJ2-7; 7 bases fit TRBD1. Germline V gene sequence: CDR1 SEHNR, CDR2 FQNEAQ (reference sequence). V lost 5 bases, J lost 4 bases, and 8 bases stayed unmatched. This CDR3 has 14 amino acids. For the CDR3, the DNA is TGTGCCAGCAGCCCCTGGGACAGACTATACGAGCAGTACTTC. Encoded protein: CASSPWDRLYEQYF.

The J gene is TRBJ2-7, the V gene TRBV5-1; 10 bases agree with TRBD1. CDR1 and CDR2 from the germline V gene are SGHRS and YFSETQ. V trimming: 4 bases; J trimming: 4 bases; junction bases outside the gene matches: 5. This CDR3 contains 14 residues. In nucleotides, the CDR3 is TGCGCCAGCAGCGCCGGGACAGGGGAATACGAGCAGTACTTC. Residues: CASSAGTGEYEQYF.

This chain joins TRBV2 and TRBJ2-7; no clear D. The CDR3 totals 15 residues. Per germline, CDR1 SNHLY and CDR2 FYNNEI. The V end lost 2 bases, the J end lost 2 bases, and 13 bases lay between the germline ends. The CDR3 DNA is TGTGCCAGCAGTGAATGGGCAGCACTCGCCTACGAGCAGTACTTC. Translating it yields CASSEWAALAYEQYF.

This chain uses TRBV15 with TRBJ1-6; 11 nucleotides align to TRBD1. The J segment lost 7 bases and the V segment lost 5 bases, leaving 7 bases of the junction unmatched. CDR1 and CDR2 from the germline V gene are LNHNV and YYDKDF (reference sequence). The CDR3 loop spans 16 amino acids. CDR3 loop: CATSFGQGAVNSPLHF. CDR3 coding DNA: TGTGCCACCAGCTTCGGACAGGGGGCTGTAAATTCACCCCTCCACTTT. The full variable domain, with the rest looked up from reference TRBV15 and TRBJ1-6, is DAMVIQNPRYQVTQFGKPVTLSCSQTLNHNVMYWYQQKSSQAPKLLFHYYDKDFNNEADTPDNFQSRRPNTSFCFLDIRSPGLGDTAMYLCATSFGQGAVNSPLHFGNGTRLTVT.

Regarding this clone: Within the sample, other DNA sequences also encode this same CDR3. This chain joins TRBV11-2 and TRBJ2-7; D unclear. This CDR3 has 10 amino acids. Germline V CDR1 and CDR2: SGHAT, FQNNGV. Trimming cost V 6 bases and J 1 base, with 1 base left between them. The CDR3 protein is CASRSYEQYF. The CDR3, as DNA: TGTGCCAGCAGGTCCTACGAGCAGTACTTC.

The table lists this clone with a count of one. CDR3 bases: TGTGCCAGCAGCCCCCAGATAGCGGGGCCCTACGAGCAGTACTTC. Residues: CASSPQIAGPYEQYF. The chain recombines TRBV5-4 with TRBJ2-7, with 8 bases fitting TRBD2. Germline lookup yields CDR1 SGHNT and CDR2 YYREEE (reference sequence). Germline trimming cut 4 bases from V and 2 bases from J; bases unmatched to any gene: 8. CDR3 length: 15 amino acids.

The chain joins TRBV25-1 to TRBJ2-2, with D tentatively TRBD1 (7 bases). The CDR3 has 16 residues. V lost 2 bases, J lost 6 bases, and 16 bases lay in between. CDR1 and CDR2 from the germline V gene are MGHDK and SYGVNS. Written as DNA, the CDR3 is TGTGCCAGCAGTGAAGTGGGGGGACAGTTTCCCGGGGAGCTGTTTTTT. Protein product: CASSEVGGQFPGELFF.

The chain is built from TRBV27 and TRBJ2-1; possibly TRBD2 for D (5 bases). The CDR3 extends over 18 amino acids. Germline assignment: CDR1 MNHEY and CDR2 SMNVEV (reference sequence). V was trimmed by 5 bases and J by 3 bases, leaving 23 bases between them. DNA for the CDR3: TGTGCCAGCAGTCTGGGGTTTCGCGTAGGACTGGTCTACAATGAGCAGTTCTTC. Protein product: CASSLGFRVGLVYNEQFF.

The chain has TRBV2 and TRBJ2-1; no reliable D call. Germline loops: CDR1 SNHLY, CDR2 FYNNEI. The CDR3 spans 10 residues. The V and J ends lost 7 bases and 6 bases respectively, with 4 bases between them. Here the CDR3 reads CASNLNEQFF. CDR3 nucleotides: TGTGCCAGCAATCTCAATGAGCAGTTCTTC.

This rearrangement joins TRBV9 to TRBJ2-7, with 8 bases aligning to TRBD2. This CDR3 region has 15 residues. CDR1 and CDR2 (germline): SGDLS, YYNGEE. Trimming removed 5 bases from V and 2 bases from J; junction bases left unmatched: 9. The CDR3 DNA is TGTGCCAGCAGTGGGAGGGGGACTAGTCCCTACGAGCAGTACTTC. As protein: CASSGRGTSPYEQYF.

The chain couples TRBV7-8 to TRBJ2-2; no reliable D call. Between the trimmed V and J ends, which lost 3 bases and 4 bases, there was a span of 9 bases. The CDR3 length is 14 residues. In germline, CDR1 is SGHVS, CDR2 FQNEAQ. The CDR3 spells CASSFSEFTGELFF. The CDR3, as DNA: TGTGCCAGCAGCTTTTCTGAATTCACCGGGGAGCTGTTTTTT.